This T cell receptor (beta chain) was identified in a study of blood T cells in healthy people across ages. Notes on the study in general: Roughly linearly, TCR beta diversity per million T cells fell as age increased.

Of note for this clonotype: As yet, its antigen is unknown.

Then a second PCR, running about 7 to 11 cycles, was carried out with a sample-barcoded 5' primer and a J-beta primer mix. TCRdb passed the 5' RACE reads through MiXCR, listing each CDR3 protein once. The sample holds some 690,000 distinct CDR3 sequences, 20% to 25% seen once. This CDR3 spans 13 amino acids. The V segment lost 5 bases and the J segment 4 bases; nucleotides outside the gene matches: 2. This sequence joins TRBV12-3 or TRBV12-4 and TRBJ1-2, with TRBD1 identical over 9 bases. The sequenced material came from blood. This TCR derives from a man between 70 and 80 years old in good health. DNA for the CDR3: TGTGCCAGCAGTACAGGGGGCGTCTATGGCTACACCTTC. Translation gives CASSTGGVYGYTF.